This record covers a single T cell receptor (beta chain). Its binding antigen is unknown. Qualities for individual bases were not recorded, and no much larger clone is one base off. For CDR1 and CDR2, the germline V gene lists SNHLY and FYNNEI. The CDR3 covers 13 residues, taking in both the cysteine and the phenylalanine. The retained sequence is limited to the CDR3, 39 bases, with the frame set at the first base. The V and J ends are trimmed by 0 bases and 6 bases, leaving 9 bases between them. The library was prepared using multiplex PCR. TCRdb names Illumina HiSeq 4000 as the instrument used. To build TCR beta libraries, CDR3 regions were amplified by Arm-PCR using iRepertoire HTBI primers. PCR products were gel purified before sequencing. Per the original workflow: A total of some 65 TRBV and under 15 TRBJ segments were identified across samples and were used for gene usage analysis of CDR3 amino acid clonotypes. Filtered high-quality paired reads were merged into contigs using COPE and FqMerger. Contigs were aligned with BLAST to IMGT TRBV, TRBD and TRBJ reference genes, and CDR3 was defined per IMGT. Any clonotype with a frequency above 0.1% was classified as a highly expanded clone. Shannon entropy was used to measure repertoire diversity, and the Gini coefficient was used to measure V-J evenness. A clonotype was considered public if more than one individual shared it. TCRdb reprocessing: public reads trimmed at Q25 with fastp, clones called with MiXCR, in-frame beta chains kept. Rows with one shared CDR3 protein collapse into an entry with the most common genes and DNA. TCRdb assigned the V and J calls; the authors' analysis was not used. This sample has fewer than 450,000 distinct CDR3 sequences in its table, and 20% to 25% of those were observed once. Roughly 28% of the sample is taken by the ten largest.

The label giving this sample's time point can be read as: persistent/refractory GD, antithyroid drugs over 5 years with positive TRAb. For both TCR sequencing and RNA sequencing, RNA was extracted from PBMCs using TRIzol. The diagnosis of Graves' disease followed American Thyroid Association guidelines. Patients for the study were recruited at an endocrinology department in Xi'an, China. Each patient gave about 10 milliliters of peripheral blood, collected in an EDTA anticoagulant tube. Ficoll Paque Plus density gradient separation was used to isolate PBMCs, and no further T cell sorting was performed. An Agilent 2100 Bioanalyzer and agarose gel were used to check RNA quality, and a NanoDrop 2000 was used to measure RNA concentration. This entry belongs to a study of regulatory T cells in long-lasting Graves disease (dated by TCRdb to the early 2020s). Background for the entire study: To count as having persistent Graves' disease, a patient had to have received antithyroid drug treatment for over 5 years with TSH receptor autoantibodies remaining persistently positive. Patients with persistent Graves' disease were compared with patients with newly diagnosed Graves' disease using TCR sequencing and RNA sequencing of peripheral blood. The study was conducted in China and was registered as a clinical trial. A total of roughly 33 samples were covered by TCR sequencing, comprising some 13 persistent and around 20 newly diagnosed Graves' disease patients. In the clinical cohort, patients with persistent Graves' disease had used antithyroid drugs for an average of around 9.3 years. The full study reports these points: The authors acknowledged the small sample size as a limitation that may reduce accuracy. Peripheral blood alone was examined, since thyroid tissue, which constituted the primary lesion, could not be accessed. A larger number of public clonotypes was shared among persistent patients (approximately 2,500) than among newly diagnosed patients (approximately 1,000). Persistent Graves' disease patients showed lower TCR Shannon entropy and fewer highly expanded clones than newly diagnosed patients, suggesting clonal expansion. TRBV28, TRBJ1-2 and TRBJ2-5 were preferentially used in persistent disease, while TRBV20-1 and TRBJ2-1 were favored in newly diagnosed disease. Only the TCR beta chain was sequenced and analyzed.

This receptor was identified in a female donor with Graves disease. The sequence is built from TRBV2 and TRBJ2-7, with the D gene too uncertain to name. Sequencing used peripheral blood mononuclear cells (PBMCs), obtained when the disease was refractory, from a patient treated with antithyroid drugs. The nucleotide sequence reads as follows: TGTGCCAGCAGTGAAGCGCGAGACTCCGAGCAGTACTTC. The resulting protein is CASSEARDSEQYF.